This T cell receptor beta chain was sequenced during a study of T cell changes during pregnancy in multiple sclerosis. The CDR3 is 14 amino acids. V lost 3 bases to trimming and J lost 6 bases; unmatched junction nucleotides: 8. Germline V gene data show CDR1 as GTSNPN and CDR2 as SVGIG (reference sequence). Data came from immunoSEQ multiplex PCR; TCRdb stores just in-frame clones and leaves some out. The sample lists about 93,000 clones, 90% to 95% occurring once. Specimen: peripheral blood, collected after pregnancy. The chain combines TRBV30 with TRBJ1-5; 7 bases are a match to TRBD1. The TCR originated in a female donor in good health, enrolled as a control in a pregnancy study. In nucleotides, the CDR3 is TGTGCCTGGAGGCTAACAGGGGACAGTCAGCCCCAGCATTTT. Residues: CAWRLTGDSQPQHF.